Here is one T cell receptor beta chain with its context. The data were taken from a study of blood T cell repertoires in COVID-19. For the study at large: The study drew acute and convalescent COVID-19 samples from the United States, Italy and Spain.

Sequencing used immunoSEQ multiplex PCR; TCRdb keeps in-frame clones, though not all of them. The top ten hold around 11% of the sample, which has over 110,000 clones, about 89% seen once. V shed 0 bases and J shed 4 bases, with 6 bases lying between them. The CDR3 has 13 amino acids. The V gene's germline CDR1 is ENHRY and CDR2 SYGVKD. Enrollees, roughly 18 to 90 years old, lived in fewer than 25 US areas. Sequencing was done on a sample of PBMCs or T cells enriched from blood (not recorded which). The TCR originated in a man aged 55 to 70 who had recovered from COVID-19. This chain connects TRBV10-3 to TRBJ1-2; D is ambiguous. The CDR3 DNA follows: TGTGCCATCAGTGAGTCGGAGGTCTATGGCTACACCTTC. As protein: CAISESEVYGYTF.